This TCR beta chain was retrieved from a study of PD-1 blockade in classical Hodgkin lymphoma. Study overall: Once every 2 weeks, patients received intravenous nivolumab at 3 mg/kg. General study findings and limits: Why repertoires differed is undefined; disease activity or prior therapy possibly contributed.

Measured with immunoSEQ multiplex PCR; TCRdb has only the in-frame clones, and not every one. The sample yields about 61,000 clones, around nine tenths seen once. Documented time point: cycle 4 day 1 (C4D1), after more than 5 weeks of nivolumab. Every one of the patients relapsed after autologous stem cell transplantation (brentuximab vedotin exposure was variable). Comment on this clone: No antigen is known for it.

The origin of this receptor is a human donor with classical Hodgkin lymphoma. This material consisted of peripheral blood mononuclear cells (PBMCs), taken before the fourth cycle of nivolumab.

The CDR3 DNA follows: TGTGCCAGCAGTTATGACGGACAGTCCAATGAGCAGTTCTTC. Protein sequence: CASSYDGQSNEQFF. The V and J genes are TRBV6-5 and TRBJ2-1; a possible D gene is TRBD1 (6 bases). The CDR3 covers 14 residues. With 3 bases removed from V and 6 bases from J, the gap between germline ends came to 12 bases. Germline loops: CDR1 MNHEY, CDR2 SVGAGI.